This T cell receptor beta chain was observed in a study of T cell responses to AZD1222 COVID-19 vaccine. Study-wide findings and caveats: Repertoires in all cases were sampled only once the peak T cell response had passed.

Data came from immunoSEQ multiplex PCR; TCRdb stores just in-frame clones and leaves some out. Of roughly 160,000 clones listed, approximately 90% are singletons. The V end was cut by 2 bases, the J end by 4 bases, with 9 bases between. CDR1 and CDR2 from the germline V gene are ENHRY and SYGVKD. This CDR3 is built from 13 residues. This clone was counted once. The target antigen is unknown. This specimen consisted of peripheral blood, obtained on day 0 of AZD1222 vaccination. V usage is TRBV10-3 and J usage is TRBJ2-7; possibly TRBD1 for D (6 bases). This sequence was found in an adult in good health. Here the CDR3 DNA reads TGTGCCATCAGTGAGCAGGGGCCGTACGAGCAGTACTTC. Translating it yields CAISEQGPYEQYF.